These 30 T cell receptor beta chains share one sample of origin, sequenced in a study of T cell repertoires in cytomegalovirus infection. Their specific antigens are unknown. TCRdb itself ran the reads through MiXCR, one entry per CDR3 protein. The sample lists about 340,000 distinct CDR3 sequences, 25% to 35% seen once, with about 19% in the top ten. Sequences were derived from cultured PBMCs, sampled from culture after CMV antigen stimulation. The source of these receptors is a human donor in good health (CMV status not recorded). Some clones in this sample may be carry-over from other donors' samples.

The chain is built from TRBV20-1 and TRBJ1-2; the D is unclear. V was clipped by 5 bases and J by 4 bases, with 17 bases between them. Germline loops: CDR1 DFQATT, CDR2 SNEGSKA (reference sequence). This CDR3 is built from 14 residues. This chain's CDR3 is CSAARPGTGYGYTF. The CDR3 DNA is TGCAGTGCTGCTCGACCGGGCACGGGCTATGGCTACACCTTC.

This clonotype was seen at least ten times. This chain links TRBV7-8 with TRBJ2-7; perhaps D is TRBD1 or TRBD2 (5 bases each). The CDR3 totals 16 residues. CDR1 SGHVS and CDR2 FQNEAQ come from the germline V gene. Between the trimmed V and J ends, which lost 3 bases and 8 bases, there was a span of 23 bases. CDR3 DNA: TGTGCCAGCAGCTTGGCCTCCCTTCGGACGGGGCATAAGCAGTACTTC. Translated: CASSLASLRTGHKQYF.

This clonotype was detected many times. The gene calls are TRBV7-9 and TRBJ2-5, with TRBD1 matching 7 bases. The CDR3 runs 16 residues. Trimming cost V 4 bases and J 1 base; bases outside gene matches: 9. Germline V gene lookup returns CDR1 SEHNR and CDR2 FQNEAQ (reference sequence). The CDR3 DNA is TGTGCCAGCAGCTCCCTGTCTGGGACAGCCCAAGAGACCCAGTACTTC. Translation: CASSSLSGTAQETQYF.

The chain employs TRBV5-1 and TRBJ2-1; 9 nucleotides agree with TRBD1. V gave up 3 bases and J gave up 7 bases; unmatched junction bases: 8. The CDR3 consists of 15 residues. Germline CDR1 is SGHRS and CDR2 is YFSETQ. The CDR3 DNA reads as TGCGCCAGCAGCTGGAGACAGGGGGTGTGGAATGAGCAGTTCTTC. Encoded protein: CASSWRQGVWNEQFF.

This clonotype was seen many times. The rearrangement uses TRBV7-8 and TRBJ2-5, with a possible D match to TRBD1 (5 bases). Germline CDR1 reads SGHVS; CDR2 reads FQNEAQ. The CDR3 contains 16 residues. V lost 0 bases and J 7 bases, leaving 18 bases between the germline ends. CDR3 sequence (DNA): TGTGCCAGCAGCTTAGCTCCACACCGGCCCAGGGTGACCCAGTACTTC. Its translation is CASSLAPHRPRVTQYF. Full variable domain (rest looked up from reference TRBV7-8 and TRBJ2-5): GAGVSQSPRYKVAKRGQDVALRCDPISGHVSLFWYQQALGQGPEFLTYFQNEAQLDKSGLPSDRFFAERPEGSVSTLKIQRTQQEDSAVYLCASSLAPHRPRVTQYFGPGTRLLVL.

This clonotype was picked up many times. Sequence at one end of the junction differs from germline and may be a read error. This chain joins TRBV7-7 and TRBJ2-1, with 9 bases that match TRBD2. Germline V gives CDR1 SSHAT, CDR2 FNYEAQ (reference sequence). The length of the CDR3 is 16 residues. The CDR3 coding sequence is TGTGCTAGCAGCTTAGGTTTGCGGGAGGGCCAATCTGAGCAGTTCTTC. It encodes CASSLGLREGQSEQFF.

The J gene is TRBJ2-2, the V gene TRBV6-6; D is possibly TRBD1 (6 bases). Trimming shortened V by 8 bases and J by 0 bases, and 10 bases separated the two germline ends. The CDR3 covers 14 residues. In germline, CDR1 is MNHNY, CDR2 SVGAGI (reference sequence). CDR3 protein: CASGGQSNTGELFF. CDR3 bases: TGTGCCAGCGGCGGACAGTCGAACACCGGGGAGCTGTTTTTT.

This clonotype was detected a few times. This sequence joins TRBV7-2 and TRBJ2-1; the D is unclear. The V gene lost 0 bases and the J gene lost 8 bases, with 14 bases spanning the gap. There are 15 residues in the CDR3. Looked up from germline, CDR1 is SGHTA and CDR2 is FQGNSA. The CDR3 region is CASSLAANPRDEQFF. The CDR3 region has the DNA TGTGCCAGCAGCTTAGCGGCTAACCCCCGGGATGAGCAGTTCTTC.

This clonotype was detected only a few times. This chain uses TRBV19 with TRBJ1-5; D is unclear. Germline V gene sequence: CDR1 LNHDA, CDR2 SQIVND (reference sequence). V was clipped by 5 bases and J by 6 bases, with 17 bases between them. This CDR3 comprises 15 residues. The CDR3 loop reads CASSSQAGHRQPQHF. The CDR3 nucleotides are TGTGCCAGTAGTTCGCAGGCGGGCCATCGTCAGCCCCAGCATTTT.

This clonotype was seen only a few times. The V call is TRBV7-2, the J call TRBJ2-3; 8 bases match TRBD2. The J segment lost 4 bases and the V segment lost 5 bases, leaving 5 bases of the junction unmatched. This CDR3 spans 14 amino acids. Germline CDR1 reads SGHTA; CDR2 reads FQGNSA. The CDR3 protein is CASSAGREADTQYF. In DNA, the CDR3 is TGTGCCAGCAGCGCCGGGCGGGAGGCAGATACGCAGTATTTT.

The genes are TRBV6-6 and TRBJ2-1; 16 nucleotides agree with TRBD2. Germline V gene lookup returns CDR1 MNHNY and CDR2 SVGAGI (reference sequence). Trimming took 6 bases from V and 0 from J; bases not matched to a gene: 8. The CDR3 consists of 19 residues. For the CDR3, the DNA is TGTGCCAGCAGACCGGGACTAGCGGGAGGGCTAGGCTCCTACAATGAGCAGTTCTTC. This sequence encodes CASRPGLAGGLGSYNEQFF.

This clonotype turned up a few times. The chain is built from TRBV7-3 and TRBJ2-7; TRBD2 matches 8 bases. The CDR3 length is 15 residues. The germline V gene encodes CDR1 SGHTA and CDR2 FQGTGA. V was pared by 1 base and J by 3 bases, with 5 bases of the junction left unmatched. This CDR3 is CASSLITSGLYEQYF. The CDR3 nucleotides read TGTGCCAGCAGCTTAATAACTAGCGGCCTCTACGAGCAGTACTTC.

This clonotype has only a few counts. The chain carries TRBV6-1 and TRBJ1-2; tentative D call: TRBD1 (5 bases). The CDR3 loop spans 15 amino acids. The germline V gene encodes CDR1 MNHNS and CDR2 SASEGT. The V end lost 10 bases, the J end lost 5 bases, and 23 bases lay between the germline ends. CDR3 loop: CATEERGGEEYGYTF. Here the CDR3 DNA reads TGTGCCACCGAAGAACGGGGAGGGGAGGAGTATGGCTACACCTTC.

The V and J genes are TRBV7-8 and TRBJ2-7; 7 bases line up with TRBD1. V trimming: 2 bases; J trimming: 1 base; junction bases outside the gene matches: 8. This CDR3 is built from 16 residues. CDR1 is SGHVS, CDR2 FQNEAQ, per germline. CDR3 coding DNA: TGTGCCAGCAGCTTAAAGGGGGCAAGCCCTTCCTACGAGCAGTACTTC. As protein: CASSLKGASPSYEQYF.

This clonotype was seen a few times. CDR3 sequence reads: CSADPRGLSSYNEQFF. CDR3 sequence (DNA): TGCAGTGCTGACCCCCGAGGGTTGAGCTCCTACAATGAGCAGTTCTTC. This chain links TRBV20-1 with TRBJ2-1, with D possibly matching TRBD2 (5 bases). This CDR3 is built from 16 residues. Trimming pared 5 bases from V and 0 bases from J, leaving 17 bases between. CDR1 is DFQATT, CDR2 SNEGSKA, per germline (reference sequence).

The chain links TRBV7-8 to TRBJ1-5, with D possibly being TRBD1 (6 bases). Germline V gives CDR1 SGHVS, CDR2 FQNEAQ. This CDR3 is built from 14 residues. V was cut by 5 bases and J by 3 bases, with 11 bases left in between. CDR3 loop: CASSRDRYNQPQHF. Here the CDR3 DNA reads TGTGCCAGCAGCAGAGACAGGTACAATCAGCCCCAGCATTTT.

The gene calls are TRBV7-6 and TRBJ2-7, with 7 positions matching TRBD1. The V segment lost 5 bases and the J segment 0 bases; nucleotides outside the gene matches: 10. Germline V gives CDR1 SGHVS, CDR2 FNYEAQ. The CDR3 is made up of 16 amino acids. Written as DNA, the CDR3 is TGTGCCAGCAGCAGATGGGACAGTCTTAGCTCCTACGAGCAGTACTTC. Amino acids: CASSRWDSLSSYEQYF. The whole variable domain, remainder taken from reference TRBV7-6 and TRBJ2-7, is GAGVSQSPRYKVTKRGQDVALRCDPISGHVSLYWYRQALGQGPEFLTYFNYEAQQDKSGLPNDRFSAERPEGSISTLTIQRTEQRDSAMYRCASSRWDSLSSYEQYFGPGTRLTVT.

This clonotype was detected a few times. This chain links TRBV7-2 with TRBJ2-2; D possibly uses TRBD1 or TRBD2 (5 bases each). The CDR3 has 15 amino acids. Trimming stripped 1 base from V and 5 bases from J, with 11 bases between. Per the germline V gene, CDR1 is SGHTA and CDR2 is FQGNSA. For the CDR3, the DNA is TGTGCCAGCAGCTTAGGAGGGACCAGGACCGGGGAGCTGTTTTTT. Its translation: CASSLGGTRTGELFF.

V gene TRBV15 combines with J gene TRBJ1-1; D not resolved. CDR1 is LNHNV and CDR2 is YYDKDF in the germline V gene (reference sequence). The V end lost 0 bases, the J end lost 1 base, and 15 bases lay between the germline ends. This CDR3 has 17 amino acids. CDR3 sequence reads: CATSRDRPPNENTEAFF. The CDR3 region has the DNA TGTGCCACCAGCAGAGATCGACCGCCGAACGAGAACACTGAAGCTTTCTTT.

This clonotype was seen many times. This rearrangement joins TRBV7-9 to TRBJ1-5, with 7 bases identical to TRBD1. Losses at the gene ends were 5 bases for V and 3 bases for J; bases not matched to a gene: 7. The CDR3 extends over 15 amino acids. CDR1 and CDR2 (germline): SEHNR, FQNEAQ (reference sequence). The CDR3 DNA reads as TGTGCCAGCAGCCCCTCCGGGACAGTCAATCAGCCCCAGCATTTT. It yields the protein CASSPSGTVNQPQHF.

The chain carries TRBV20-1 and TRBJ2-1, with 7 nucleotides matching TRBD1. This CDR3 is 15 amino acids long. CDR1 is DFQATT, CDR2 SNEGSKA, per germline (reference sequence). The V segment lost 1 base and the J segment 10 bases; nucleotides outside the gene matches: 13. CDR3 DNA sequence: TGCAGTGCTAGAGGTCCGGGACAGCGACCCTCGGAGCAGTTCTTC. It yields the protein CSARGPGQRPSEQFF.

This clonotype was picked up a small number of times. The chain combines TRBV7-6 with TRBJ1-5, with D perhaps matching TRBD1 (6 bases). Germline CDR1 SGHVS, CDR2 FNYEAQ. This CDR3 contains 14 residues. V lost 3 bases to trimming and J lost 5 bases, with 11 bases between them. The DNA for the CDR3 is TGTGCCAGCAGCTTGGGGGGCACAGATCAGCCCCAGCATTTT. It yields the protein CASSLGGTDQPQHF.

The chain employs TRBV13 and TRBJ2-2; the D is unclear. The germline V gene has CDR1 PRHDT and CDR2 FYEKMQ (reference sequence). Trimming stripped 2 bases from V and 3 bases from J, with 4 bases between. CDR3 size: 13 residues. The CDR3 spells CASSLLYTGELFF. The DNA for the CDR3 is TGTGCCAGCAGCTTACTGTACACCGGGGAGCTGTTTTTT.

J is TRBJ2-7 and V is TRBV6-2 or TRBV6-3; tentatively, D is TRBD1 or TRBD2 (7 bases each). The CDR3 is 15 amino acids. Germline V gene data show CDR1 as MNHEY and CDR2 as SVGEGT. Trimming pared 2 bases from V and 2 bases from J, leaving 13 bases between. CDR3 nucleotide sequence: TGTGCCAGCAGTTACGGGGGGGACAGAACCTACGAGCAGTACTTC. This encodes CASSYGGDRTYEQYF.

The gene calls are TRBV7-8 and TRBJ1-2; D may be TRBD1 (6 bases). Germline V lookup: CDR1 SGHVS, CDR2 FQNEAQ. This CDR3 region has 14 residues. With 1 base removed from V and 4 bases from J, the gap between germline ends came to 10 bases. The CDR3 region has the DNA TGTGCCAGCAGCTTAGAGTGGGGGCCCTATGGCTACACCTTC. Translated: CASSLEWGPYGYTF.

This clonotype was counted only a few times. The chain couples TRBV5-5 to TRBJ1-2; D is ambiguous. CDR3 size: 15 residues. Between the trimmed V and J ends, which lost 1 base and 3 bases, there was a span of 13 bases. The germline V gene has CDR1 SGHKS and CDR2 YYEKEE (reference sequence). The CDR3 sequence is CASSLWQWSDYGYTF. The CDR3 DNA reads TGTGCCAGCAGCTTGTGGCAATGGTCGGACTATGGCTACACCTTC. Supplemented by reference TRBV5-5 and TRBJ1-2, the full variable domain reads DAGVTQSPTHLIKTRGQQVTLRCSPISGHKSVSWYQQVLGQGPQFIFQYYEKEERGRGNFPDRFSARQFPNYSSELNVNALLLGDSALYLCASSLWQWSDYGYTFGSGTRLTVV.

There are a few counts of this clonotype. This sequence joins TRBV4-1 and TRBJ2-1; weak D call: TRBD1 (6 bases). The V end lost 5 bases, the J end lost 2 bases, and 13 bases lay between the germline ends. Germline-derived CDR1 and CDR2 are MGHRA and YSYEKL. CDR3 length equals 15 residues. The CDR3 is CASSVQGSPYNEQFF. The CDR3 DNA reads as TGCGCCAGCAGCGTACAGGGTAGTCCCTACAATGAGCAGTTCTTC.

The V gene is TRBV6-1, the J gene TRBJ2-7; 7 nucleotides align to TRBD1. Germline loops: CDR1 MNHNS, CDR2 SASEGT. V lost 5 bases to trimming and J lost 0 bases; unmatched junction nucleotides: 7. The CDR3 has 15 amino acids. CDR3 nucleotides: TGTGCCAGCAGTCCGTTGACAGGGAGCTCCTACGAGCAGTACTTC. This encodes CASSPLTGSSYEQYF.

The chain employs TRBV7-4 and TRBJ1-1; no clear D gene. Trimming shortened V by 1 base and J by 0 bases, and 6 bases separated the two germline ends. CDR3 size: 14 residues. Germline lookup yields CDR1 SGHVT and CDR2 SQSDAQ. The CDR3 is CASSLGDMNTEAFF. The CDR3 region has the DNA TGTGCCAGCAGCTTAGGAGACATGAACACTGAAGCTTTCTTT.

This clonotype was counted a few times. The CDR3 sequence: CASSRGQGLNTEAFF. The CDR3 DNA sequence: TGTGCCAGCTCACGGGGACAGGGCTTGAACACTGAAGCTTTCTTT. The chain employs TRBV18 and TRBJ1-1; 9 positions match TRBD1. Germline assignment: CDR1 KGHSH and CDR2 LQKENI. The CDR3 extends over 15 amino acids. Trimming removed 4 bases from V and 0 bases from J; junction bases left unmatched: 3. Full variable domain (rest looked up from reference TRBV18 and TRBJ1-1): NAGVMQNPRHLVRRRGQEARLRCSPMKGHSHVYWYRQLPEEGLKFMVYLQKENIIDESGMPKERFSAEFPKEGPSILRIQQVVRGDSAAYFCASSRGQGLNTEAFFGQGTRLTVV.